These 2 T cell receptor beta chains came from one sample sequenced in a study of CD8+ T cells in alopecia areata. Following RNA extraction, reverse transcription yielded cDNA that acted as the sequencing template. Clones were read by immunoSEQ multiplex PCR, and TCRdb kept only the in-frame ones, dropping some. Among around 120,000 clones listed, less than 70% were seen once. Input material: CD4+ T cells sorted from blood. All receptors come from a human donor in good health.

The gene calls are TRBV25-1 and TRBJ1-2; 7 bases are a match to TRBD1. The germline gives CDR1 MGHDK, CDR2 SYGVNS. The CDR3 runs to 12 residues. The trim removed 9 bases at V and 7 bases at J, leaving 8 bases unmatched. The CDR3 bases are TGTGCCAGTTTAGGGGGCCCGACTGGCTACACCTTC. Its translation is CASLGGPTGYTF.

In its sample, this clone was seen a few times. This chain links TRBV30 with TRBJ1-1; no firm D call. The CDR3 is 15 amino acids. V gave up 0 bases and J gave up 0 bases, with 11 bases separating them. Germline V CDR1 and CDR2: GTSNPN, SVGIG (reference sequence). The CDR3 nucleotides are TGTGCCTGGAGTGTTCGGAGCAGTATGAACACTGAAGCTTTCTTT. It is translated as CAWSVRSSMNTEAFF.